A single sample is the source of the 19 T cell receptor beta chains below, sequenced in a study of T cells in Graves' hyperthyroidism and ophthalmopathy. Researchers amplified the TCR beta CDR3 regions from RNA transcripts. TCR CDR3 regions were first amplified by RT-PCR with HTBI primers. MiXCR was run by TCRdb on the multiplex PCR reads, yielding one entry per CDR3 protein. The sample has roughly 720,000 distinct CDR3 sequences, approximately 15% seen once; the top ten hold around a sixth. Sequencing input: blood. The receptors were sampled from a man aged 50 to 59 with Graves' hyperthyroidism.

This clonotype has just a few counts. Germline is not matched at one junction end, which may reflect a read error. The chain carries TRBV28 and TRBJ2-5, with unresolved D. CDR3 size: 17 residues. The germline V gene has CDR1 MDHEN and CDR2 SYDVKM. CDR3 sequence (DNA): TGTGCCAGCAGTCCGATCATCGGGCCAATTTTCCAAGAGATCCAGTACTTC. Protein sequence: CASSPIIGPIFQEIQYF.

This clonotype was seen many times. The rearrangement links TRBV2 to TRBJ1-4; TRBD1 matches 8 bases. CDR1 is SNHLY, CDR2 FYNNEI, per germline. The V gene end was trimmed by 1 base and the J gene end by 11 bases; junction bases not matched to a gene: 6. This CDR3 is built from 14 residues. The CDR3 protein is CASSEEDRAGKLFF. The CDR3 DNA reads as TGTGCCAGCAGTGAAGAGGACAGGGCAGGGAAACTGTTTTTT.

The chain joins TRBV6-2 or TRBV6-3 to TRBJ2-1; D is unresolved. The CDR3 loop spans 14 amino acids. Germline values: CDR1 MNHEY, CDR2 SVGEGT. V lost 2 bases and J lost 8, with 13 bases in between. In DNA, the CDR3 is TGTGCCAGCAGTTACGGGCGATCATCGTATGAGCAGTTCTTC. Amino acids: CASSYGRSSYEQFF.

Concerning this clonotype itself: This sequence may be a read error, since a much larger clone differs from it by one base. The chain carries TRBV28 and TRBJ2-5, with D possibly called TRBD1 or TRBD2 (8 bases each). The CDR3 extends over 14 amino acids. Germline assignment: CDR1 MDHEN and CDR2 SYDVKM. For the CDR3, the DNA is TGTGCCAGCAGTTCACAGGGGGAGCGGGAGACCCGGTACTTC. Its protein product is CASSSQGERETRYF.

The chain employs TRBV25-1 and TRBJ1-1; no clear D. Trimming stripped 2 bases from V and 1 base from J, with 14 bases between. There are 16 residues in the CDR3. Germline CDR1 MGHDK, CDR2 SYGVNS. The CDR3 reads CASSERYLVQNTEAFF. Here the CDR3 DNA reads TGTGCCAGCAGTGAACGGTATCTGGTTCAGAACACTGAAGCTTTCTTT.

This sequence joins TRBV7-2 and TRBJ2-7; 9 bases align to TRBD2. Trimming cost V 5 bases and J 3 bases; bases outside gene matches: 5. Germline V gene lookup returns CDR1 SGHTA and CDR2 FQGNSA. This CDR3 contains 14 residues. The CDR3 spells CASSRTSEYYEQYF. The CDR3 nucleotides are TGTGCCAGCAGCCGGACTAGCGAGTACTACGAGCAGTACTTC.

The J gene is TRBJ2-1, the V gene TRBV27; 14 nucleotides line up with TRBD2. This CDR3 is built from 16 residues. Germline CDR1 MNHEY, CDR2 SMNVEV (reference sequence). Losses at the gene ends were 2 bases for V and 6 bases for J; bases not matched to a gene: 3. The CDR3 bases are TGTGCCAGCAGTTTAGGGACTAGCGGGAGTATCAATGAGCAGTTCTTC. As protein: CASSLGTSGSINEQFF.

The CDR3 coding sequence is TGTGCCTGCCGACAGGGGGCCCACGAGCAGTACTTC. Protein sequence: CACRQGAHEQYF. The chain links TRBV12-3 or TRBV12-4 to TRBJ2-7; 10 nucleotides match TRBD1. The CDR3 is 12 residues long. V lost 11 bases to trimming and J lost 5 bases; unmatched junction nucleotides: 6.

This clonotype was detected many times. The CDR3: CSASLDLRGTEAFF. The CDR3 DNA sequence: TGCAGTGCTTCTCTGGACCTGCGGGGCACTGAAGCTTTCTTT. The J gene is TRBJ1-1, the V gene TRBV20-1; no definite D call. The V end was cut by 5 bases, the J end by 4 bases, with 17 bases between. Germline CDR1 is DFQATT and CDR2 is SNEGSKA (reference sequence). The CDR3 loop spans 14 amino acids.

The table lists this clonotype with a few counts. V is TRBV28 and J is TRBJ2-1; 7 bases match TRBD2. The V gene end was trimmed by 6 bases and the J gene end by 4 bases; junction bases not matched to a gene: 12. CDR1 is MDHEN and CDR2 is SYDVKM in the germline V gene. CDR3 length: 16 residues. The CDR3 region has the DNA TGTGCCAGCAGATCTGGCGGGAGAGCGTGGTACAATGAGCAGTTCTTC. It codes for CASRSGGRAWYNEQFF.

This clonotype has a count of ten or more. CDR3 loop: CASSSLSGTLTGELFF. The DNA for the CDR3 is TGTGCCAGCAGTTCCCTCAGCGGGACATTGACCGGGGAGCTGTTTTTT. The chain combines TRBV27 with TRBJ2-2; possibly TRBD2 for D (7 bases). This CDR3 spans 16 amino acids. CDR1 is MNHEY, CDR2 SMNVEV, per germline (reference sequence). Trimming shortened V by 4 bases and J by 5 bases, and 17 bases separated the two germline ends.

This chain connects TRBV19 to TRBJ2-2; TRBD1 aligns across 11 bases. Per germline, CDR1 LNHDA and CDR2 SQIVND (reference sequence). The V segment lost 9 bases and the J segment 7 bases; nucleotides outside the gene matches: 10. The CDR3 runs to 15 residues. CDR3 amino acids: CASQPGQGEVGELFF. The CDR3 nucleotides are TGTGCCAGCCAGCCGGGACAGGGGGAAGTCGGGGAGCTGTTTTTT.

The CDR3 is CASSSGTGIAYEQYF. CDR3 nucleotide sequence: TGTGCCAGCAGTTCCGGGACAGGGATCGCCTACGAGCAGTACTTC. The chain links TRBV28 to TRBJ2-7; 9 nucleotides align to TRBD1. V lost 4 bases, J lost 2 bases, and 6 bases stayed unmatched. This CDR3 comprises 15 residues. The germline CDR1 and CDR2 sequences are MDHEN and SYDVKM.

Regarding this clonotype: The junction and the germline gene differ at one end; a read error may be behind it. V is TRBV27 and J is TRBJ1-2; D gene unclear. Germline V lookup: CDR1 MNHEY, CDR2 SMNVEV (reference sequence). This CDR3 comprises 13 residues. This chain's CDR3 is CASSLSRSYGFTF. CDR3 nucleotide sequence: TGTGCCAGCAGTTTATCACGTAGCTATGGCTTCACCTTC.

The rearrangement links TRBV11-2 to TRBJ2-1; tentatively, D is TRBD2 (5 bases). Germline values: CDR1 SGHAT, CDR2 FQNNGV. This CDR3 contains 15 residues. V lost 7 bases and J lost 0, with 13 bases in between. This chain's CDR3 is CASTSSLSSYNEQFF. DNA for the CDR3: TGTGCCAGCACCTCTAGCTTAAGCTCCTACAATGAGCAGTTCTTC.

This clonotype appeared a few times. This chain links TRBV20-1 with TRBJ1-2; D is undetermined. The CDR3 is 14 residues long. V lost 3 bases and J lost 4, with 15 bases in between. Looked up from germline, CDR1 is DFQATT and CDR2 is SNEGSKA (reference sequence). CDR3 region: CSASRFLGSYGYTF. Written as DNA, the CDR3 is TGCAGTGCTAGCCGGTTTCTCGGGAGCTATGGCTACACCTTC.

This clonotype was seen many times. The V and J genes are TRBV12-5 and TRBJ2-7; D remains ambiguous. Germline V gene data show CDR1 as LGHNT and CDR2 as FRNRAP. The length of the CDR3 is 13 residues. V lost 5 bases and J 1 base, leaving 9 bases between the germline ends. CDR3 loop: CASGRQESYEQYF. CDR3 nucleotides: TGTGCTAGTGGTCGCCAGGAATCCTACGAGCAGTACTTC.

CDR3 amino acids: CASRQPTGFNEKLFF. The CDR3 DNA follows: TGTGCCAGCAGGCAACCAACAGGGTTTAATGAAAAACTGTTTTTT. The chain uses TRBV28 and TRBJ1-4, with TRBD1 as a possible D gene (6 bases). Trimming took off 6 bases at V and 4 bases at J, with 15 bases between the two ends. Germline CDR1 and CDR2: MDHEN and SYDVKM. The CDR3 has 15 residues.

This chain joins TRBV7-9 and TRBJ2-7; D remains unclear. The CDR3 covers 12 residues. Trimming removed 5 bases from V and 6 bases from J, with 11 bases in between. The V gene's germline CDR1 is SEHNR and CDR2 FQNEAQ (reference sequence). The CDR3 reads CASSQVAAEQYF. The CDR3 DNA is TGTGCCAGCAGCCAAGTAGCAGCCGAGCAGTACTTC.